The 28 T cell receptor beta chains presented below share a single source sample, sequenced in a study of T cells after yellow fever vaccination. TCRdb redid the calling of the 5' RACE reads with MiXCR, one entry per CDR3 protein. Of approximately 150,000 distinct CDR3 sequences in the sample, 6.2% were seen once. The material sequenced was CD4+ T cells sorted from PBMCs, taken on the day of the first yellow fever vaccination. The receptors originated from a man between 18 and 29 years old who received the YFV17D yellow fever vaccine.

The chain uses TRBV7-9 and TRBJ1-4; D not resolved. CDR1 is SEHNR and CDR2 is FQNEAQ in the germline V gene (reference sequence). The length of the CDR3 is 16 residues. V dropped 4 bases and J dropped 1 base, with 13 bases sitting between them. The CDR3 DNA reads as TGTGCCAGCAGCTCTAGAGGGATGGGAACTAATGAAAAACTGTTTTTT. This encodes CASSSRGMGTNEKLFF.

This clonotype was counted many times. CDR3 protein: CASSLGSGQGLRNEQFF. The CDR3 nucleotides are TGCGCCAGCAGCTTGGGCAGCGGACAGGGGTTGAGAAATGAGCAGTTCTTC. The rearrangement links TRBV5-1 to TRBJ2-1; the match to TRBD1 covers 9 bases. Germline V lookup: CDR1 SGHRS, CDR2 YFSETQ. V lost 0 bases and J lost 7; bases outside the gene matches: 11. The CDR3 sequence is 17 residues long.

This clonotype appeared many times. The chain employs TRBV20-1 and TRBJ2-1; D may be TRBD1 (6 bases). With 7 bases removed from V and 7 bases from J, the gap between germline ends came to 14 bases. The germline gives CDR1 DFQATT, CDR2 SNEGSKA (reference sequence). The CDR3 consists of 12 residues. In DNA, the CDR3 is TGCAGTGTCTCACAGGGTATGAATGAGCAGTTCTTC. Protein sequence: CSVSQGMNEQFF.

The table lists this clonotype with a few counts. CDR3: CASRYGPDTQYF. The CDR3 nucleotides read TGTGCCAGCAGATACGGTCCAGATACGCAGTATTTT. The gene calls are TRBV7-9 and TRBJ2-3; no clear D gene. Germline CDR1 is SEHNR and CDR2 is FQNEAQ (reference sequence). Trimming shortened V by 6 bases and J by 4 bases, and 8 bases separated the two germline ends. The CDR3 runs to 12 residues.

This clonotype was observed a few times. The V and J genes are TRBV21-1 and TRBJ1-1. TRBV21-1 is a recognized pseudogene. This CDR3 is built from 21 residues. CDR3 bases: TGTGCCAGCAGCAAAGTACCAAAGGGTGAGAGGGACCTAGGTCCTAACACTGAAGCTTTCTTT. It encodes CASSKVPKGERDLGPNTEAFF.

In the case of this clonotype: A much larger clone sits a single nucleotide away, making a read error possible. V is TRBV5-6 and J is TRBJ2-2; D is unresolved. Germline CDR1 SGHDT, CDR2 YYEEEE. The CDR3 covers 15 residues. CDR3 residues: CPSSVGLYGTGELFF. In DNA form, the CDR3 reads TGTCCCAGCAGCGTGGGGTTATATGGCACCGGGGAGCTGTTTTTT. The whole variable domain, filled in from reference TRBV5-6 and TRBJ2-2, reads DAGVTQSPTHLIKTRGQQVTLRCSPKSGHDTVSWYQQALGQGPQFIFQYYEEEERQRGNFPDRFSGHQFPNYSSELNVNALLLGDSALYLCPSSVGLYGTGELFFGEGSRLTVL.

This clonotype has at least ten counts. The chain joins TRBV10-3 to TRBJ1-4; weak D call: TRBD1 (5 bases). The germline CDR1 and CDR2 sequences are ENHRY and SYGVKD. The CDR3 is 16 residues long. Between the trimmed V and J ends, which lost 3 bases and 3 bases, there was a span of 14 bases. The CDR3 region is CAISDEGRGANEKLFF. The CDR3 nucleotides read TGTGCCATCAGTGATGAGGGGCGCGGGGCTAATGAAAAACTGTTTTTT.

This clonotype came up many times. The chain carries TRBV11-1 and TRBJ1-2; D unresolved. Trimming cost V 3 bases and J 0 bases, with 8 bases left between them. In germline, CDR1 is SGHAT, CDR2 FQDESV (reference sequence). The CDR3 is made up of 14 amino acids. The CDR3 DNA is TGTGCCAGCAGCTTTCTTCCAGCTAACTATGGCTACACCTTC. This sequence encodes CASSFLPANYGYTF.

The chain recombines TRBV11-3 with TRBJ2-1; TRBD2 matches at 15 bases. J gave up 3 bases and V 5 bases, and 2 bases lay outside the gene matches. In germline, CDR1 is SGHNT, CDR2 YENEEA. This CDR3 comprises 16 residues. The CDR3 DNA reads TGTGCCAGCAGCCGGGGACTAGCGGGGGGCTACAATGAGCAGTTCTTC. As protein: CASSRGLAGGYNEQFF.

This clonotype was counted between two and nine times. The V call is TRBV5-1, the J call TRBJ2-5, with 9 bases aligning to TRBD1. From germline, CDR1 is SGHRS and CDR2 YFSETQ. The CDR3 is made up of 16 amino acids. The J segment lost 2 bases and the V segment lost 0 bases, leaving 5 bases of the junction unmatched. The CDR3 spells CASSLGDRGSQETQYF. The CDR3 nucleotides read TGCGCCAGCAGCTTGGGAGACAGGGGGAGTCAAGAGACCCAGTACTTC.

This clonotype has only a few counts. V usage is TRBV10-3 and J usage is TRBJ1-2; no clear D. This CDR3 is built from 16 residues. CDR1 and CDR2 (germline): ENHRY, SYGVKD. V was clipped by 3 bases and J by 0 bases, with 14 bases between them. As DNA, the CDR3 is TGTGCCATCAGTGACGTCCGGGGAGGGACTAACTATGGCTACACCTTC. Translation gives CAISDVRGGTNYGYTF.

In its sample, this clonotype was seen a few times. The chain is built from TRBV5-1 and TRBJ2-5; TRBD2 matches at 12 bases. The J segment lost 1 base and the V segment lost 4 bases, leaving 8 bases of the junction unmatched. CDR1 is SGHRS and CDR2 is YFSETQ in the germline V gene. The CDR3 has 17 residues. The CDR3, as DNA: TGCGCCAGCAGCCCTGGACTAGCGGGGAGTTCCCAAGAGACCCAGTACTTC. This gives the protein CASSPGLAGSSQETQYF.

This clonotype has a count of ten or more. The chain is built from TRBV7-8 and TRBJ2-5, with a tentative D call TRBD2 (6 bases). Germline V gene data show CDR1 as SGHVS and CDR2 as FQNEAQ. This CDR3 region has 13 residues. Trimming stripped 2 bases from V and 4 bases from J, with 8 bases between. Here the CDR3 DNA reads TGTGCCAGCAGCTTAATGGGAGGAGAGACCCAGTACTTC. This gives the protein CASSLMGGETQYF. The variable domain in full, completed from reference TRBV7-8 and TRBJ2-5, reads GAGVSQSPRYKVAKRGQDVALRCDPISGHVSLFWYQQALGQGPEFLTYFQNEAQLDKSGLPSDRFFAERPEGSVSTLKIQRTQQEDSAVYLCASSLMGGETQYFGPGTRLLVL.

Many counts were recorded for this clonotype. The CDR3: CASSLGRVVADTQYF. As DNA, the CDR3 is TGTGCCAGCAGTTTAGGCAGGGTGGTGGCAGATACGCAGTATTTT. The chain employs TRBV12-3 or TRBV12-4 and TRBJ2-3; TRBD1 might be the D (5 bases). Trimming took off 1 base at V and 4 bases at J, with 12 bases between the two ends. The CDR3 has 15 amino acids.

This clonotype was observed at least ten times. The gene calls are TRBV5-8 and TRBJ2-5; 7 bases fit TRBD1. The CDR3 covers 15 residues. The V gene's germline CDR1 is SGHTS and CDR2 YDEGEE. V lost 4 bases and J lost 2; bases outside the gene matches: 8. DNA for the CDR3: TGTGCCAGCAGCCCCGACAGGGACGGACAAGAGACCCAGTACTTC. It yields the protein CASSPDRDGQETQYF.

Only a few counts were recorded for this clonotype. This chain links TRBV7-3 with TRBJ2-2; maybe TRBD2 (6 bases). Deletions cut 5 bases from V and 6 bases from J, with 13 bases between. The CDR3 is 14 amino acids. The germline CDR1 and CDR2 sequences are SGHTA and FQGTGA. The CDR3 sequence is CASSGDPGAGELFF. Here the CDR3 DNA reads TGTGCCAGCAGCGGGGACCCGGGAGCCGGGGAGCTGTTTTTT.

This clonotype showed up many times. Compared with germline, one end of the junction differs, possibly owing to a read error. The V gene is TRBV2, the J gene TRBJ2-2, with D hard to call. Looked up from germline, CDR1 is SNHLY and CDR2 is FYNNEI. The CDR3 covers 13 residues. The CDR3 sequence: CASSEDGAGELFF. The DNA for the CDR3 is TGTGCCAGCAGCGAAGACGGCGCCGGGGAGCTGTTTTTT.

In its sample, this clonotype was seen many times. The V and J genes are TRBV12-3 or TRBV12-4 and TRBJ1-2; D call uncertain. This CDR3 has 13 residues. Trimming removed 8 bases from V and 7 bases from J, with 17 bases in between. CDR3 residues: CASSAGWSGGYTF. CDR3 coding DNA: TGTGCCAGCTCGGCAGGCTGGAGCGGTGGCTACACCTTC.

This clonotype was seen more than once but under ten times. The rearrangement links TRBV11-3 to TRBJ1-1; D perhaps matches TRBD1 (5 bases). V gave up 5 bases and J gave up 4 bases, with 17 bases separating them. The CDR3 runs to 15 residues. Germline CDR1 reads SGHNT; CDR2 reads YENEEA. The CDR3 DNA sequence: TGTGCCAGCAGCCCGGGCGCAGGGTTACCCACTGAAGCTTTCTTT. Translating gives CASSPGAGLPTEAFF.

This chain joins TRBV7-9 and TRBJ1-2; the D is unclear. Germline loops: CDR1 SEHNR, CDR2 FQNEAQ (reference sequence). The CDR3 loop spans 12 amino acids. V lost 3 bases to trimming and J lost 5 bases, with 7 bases between them. CDR3 residues: CASSFPQYGYTF. In nucleotides, the CDR3 is TGTGCCAGCAGCTTCCCTCAATATGGCTACACCTTC.

The chain is built from TRBV5-1 and TRBJ1-3; D uncertain. V shed 2 bases and J shed 0 bases, with 9 bases lying between them. The CDR3 is made up of 15 amino acids. The germline gives CDR1 SGHRS, CDR2 YFSETQ. CDR3 nucleotide sequence: TGCGCCAGCAGCTTTGGGTCAGACTCTGGAAACACCATATATTTT. This encodes CASSFGSDSGNTIYF.

The V gene is TRBV4-2, the J gene TRBJ2-5, with 7 bases fitting TRBD1. Germline CDR1 reads LGHNA; CDR2 reads YNFKEQ. The V gene end was trimmed by 1 base and the J gene end by 1 base; junction bases not matched to a gene: 3. The CDR3 consists of 15 residues. CDR3 residues: CASSQVRGLQETQYF. The CDR3 bases are TGTGCCAGCAGCCAAGTAAGGGGGCTCCAAGAGACCCAGTACTTC.

The chain couples TRBV7-2 to TRBJ2-1, with 10 bases fitting TRBD2. This CDR3 region has 16 residues. V gave up 4 bases and J gave up 7 bases; unmatched junction bases: 10. Germline V CDR1 and CDR2: SGHTA, FQGNSA. For the CDR3, the DNA is TGTGCCAGCAGCTCGACTCTAGCGGGGGACGGGAATGAGCAGTTCTTC. Its protein product is CASSSTLAGDGNEQFF. Complete variable domain (other parts from reference TRBV7-2 and TRBJ2-1): GAGVSQSPSNKVTEKGKDVELRCDPISGHTALYWYRQSLGQGLEFLIYFQGNSAPDKSGLPSDRFSAERTGGSVSTLTIQRTQQEDSAVYLCASSSTLAGDGNEQFFGPGTRLTVL.

This CDR3 reads CASGGGTDNTEAFF. CDR3 nucleotides: TGTGCCAGCGGCGGGGGGACAGATAACACTGAAGCTTTCTTT. The chain is built from TRBV7-9 and TRBJ1-1, with 7 bases aligning to TRBD1. This CDR3 comprises 14 residues. Germline values: CDR1 SEHNR, CDR2 FQNEAQ (reference sequence). Unmatched junction bases numbered 8, after V lost 8 bases and J lost 2 bases.

This clonotype was seen more than once but under ten times. The V gene is TRBV7-9, the J gene TRBJ2-3, with 8 bases fitting TRBD2. With V trimmed by 0 bases and J by 6 bases, 5 bases remained unmatched. Germline V gene data show CDR1 as SEHNR and CDR2 as FQNEAQ (reference sequence). The CDR3 spans 15 residues. The CDR3 nucleotides read TGTGCCAGCAGCTTAGCCCGAGCGGGGGTCGATACGCAGTATTTT. Translating it yields CASSLARAGVDTQYF.

This clonotype has a count of ten or more. The chain carries TRBV20-1 and TRBJ2-5; perhaps TRBD2 as D (6 bases). The V end was cut by 3 bases, the J end by 5 bases, with 10 bases between. The CDR3 covers 12 residues. Germline CDR1 is DFQATT and CDR2 is SNEGSKA (reference sequence). CDR3 sequence (DNA): TGCAGTGCTAGGGAGGGGAGGGAGACCCAGTACTTC. Protein product: CSAREGRETQYF.

There are many counts of this clonotype. The chain combines TRBV7-2 with TRBJ2-2; perhaps TRBD1 as D (5 bases). The germline V and J ends were trimmed by 5 bases and 1 base, with 8 bases remaining between them. Looked up from germline, CDR1 is SGHTA and CDR2 is FQGNSA. CDR3 length: 14 residues. CDR3 nucleotide sequence: TGTGCCAGCAGCCCCCAGGGGAACACCGGGGAGCTGTTTTTT. This gives the protein CASSPQGNTGELFF.

In its sample, this clonotype was seen many times. The gene calls are TRBV7-2 and TRBJ1-1; no clear D. CDR1 is SGHTA, CDR2 FQGNSA, per germline. The CDR3 sequence is 13 residues long. The V end was cut by 5 bases, the J end by 1 base, with 8 bases between. The DNA for the CDR3 is TGTGCCAGCAGCCGGGAGCCGAACACTGAAGCTTTCTTT. This gives the protein CASSREPNTEAFF.